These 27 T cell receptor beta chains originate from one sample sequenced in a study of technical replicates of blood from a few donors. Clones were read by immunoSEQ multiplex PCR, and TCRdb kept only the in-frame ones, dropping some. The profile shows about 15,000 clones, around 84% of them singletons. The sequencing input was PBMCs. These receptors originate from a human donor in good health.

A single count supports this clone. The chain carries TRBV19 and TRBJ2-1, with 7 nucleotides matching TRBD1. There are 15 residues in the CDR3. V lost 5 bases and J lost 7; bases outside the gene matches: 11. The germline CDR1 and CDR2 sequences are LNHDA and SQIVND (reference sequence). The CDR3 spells CASSQDRASINEQFF. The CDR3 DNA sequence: TGTGCCAGTAGTCAAGACAGGGCGTCAATAAATGAGCAGTTCTTC.

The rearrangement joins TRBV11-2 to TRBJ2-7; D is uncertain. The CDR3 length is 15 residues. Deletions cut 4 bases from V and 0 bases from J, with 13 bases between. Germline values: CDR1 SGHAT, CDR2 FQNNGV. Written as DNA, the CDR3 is TGTGCCAGCAGCTACCCTTATGGGCGCTCCTACGAGCAGTACTTC. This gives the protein CASSYPYGRSYEQYF.

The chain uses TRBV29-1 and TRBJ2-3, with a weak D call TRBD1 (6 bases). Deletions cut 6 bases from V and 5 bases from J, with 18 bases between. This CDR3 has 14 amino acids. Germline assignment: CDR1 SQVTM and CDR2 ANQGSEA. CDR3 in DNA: TGCAGCGTACCTAGACAGGCATGGGGAGATACGCAGTATTTT. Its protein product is CSVPRQAWGDTQYF.

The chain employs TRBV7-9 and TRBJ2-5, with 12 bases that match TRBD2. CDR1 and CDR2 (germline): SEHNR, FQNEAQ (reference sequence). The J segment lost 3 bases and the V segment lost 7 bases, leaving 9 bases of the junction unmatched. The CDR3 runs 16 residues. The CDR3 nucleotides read TGTGCCAGCACCCTTAGGACTAGCGGGACTAAAGAGACCCAGTACTTC. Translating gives CASTLRTSGTKETQYF.

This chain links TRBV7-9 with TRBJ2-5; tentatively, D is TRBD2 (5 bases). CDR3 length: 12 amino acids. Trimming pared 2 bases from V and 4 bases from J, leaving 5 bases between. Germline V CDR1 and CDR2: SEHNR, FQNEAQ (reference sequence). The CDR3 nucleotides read TGTGCCAGCAGCTTACGGGGAGAGACCCAGTACTTC. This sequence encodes CASSLRGETQYF.

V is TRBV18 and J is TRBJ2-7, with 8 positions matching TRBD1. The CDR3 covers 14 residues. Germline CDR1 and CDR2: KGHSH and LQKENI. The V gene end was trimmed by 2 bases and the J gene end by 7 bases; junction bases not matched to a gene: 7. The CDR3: CASSPGQGAGEQYF. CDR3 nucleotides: TGTGCCAGCTCACCAGGGCAGGGGGCCGGAGAGCAGTACTTC.

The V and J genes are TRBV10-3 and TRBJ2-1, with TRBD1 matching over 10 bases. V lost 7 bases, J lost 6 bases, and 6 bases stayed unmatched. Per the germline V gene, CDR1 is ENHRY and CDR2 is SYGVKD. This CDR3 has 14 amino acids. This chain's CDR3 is CAIKGGQGGNEQFF. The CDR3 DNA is TGTGCCATCAAGGGAGGACAGGGGGGCAATGAGCAGTTCTTC.

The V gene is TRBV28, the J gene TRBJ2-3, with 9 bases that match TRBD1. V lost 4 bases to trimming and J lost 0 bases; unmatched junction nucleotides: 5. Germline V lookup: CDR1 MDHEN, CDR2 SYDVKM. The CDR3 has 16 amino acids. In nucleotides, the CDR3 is TGTGCCAGCAGTTCCCAACAGGGGGCGAGCACAGATACGCAGTATTTT. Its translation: CASSSQQGASTDTQYF.

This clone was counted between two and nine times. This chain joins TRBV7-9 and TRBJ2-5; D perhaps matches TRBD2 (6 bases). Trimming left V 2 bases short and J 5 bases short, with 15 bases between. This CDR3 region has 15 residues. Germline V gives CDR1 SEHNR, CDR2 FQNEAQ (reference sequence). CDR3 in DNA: TGTGCCAGCAGCTTACTGGCCTCAAGCGGGGAGACCCAGTACTTC. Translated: CASSLLASSGETQYF.

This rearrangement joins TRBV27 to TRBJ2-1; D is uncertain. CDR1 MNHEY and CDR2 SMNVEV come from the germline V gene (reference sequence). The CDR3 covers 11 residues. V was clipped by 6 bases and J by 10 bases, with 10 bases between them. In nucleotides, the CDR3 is TGTGCCAGCAGGGTGCGGCAGGAGCAGTTCTTC. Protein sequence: CASRVRQEQFF.

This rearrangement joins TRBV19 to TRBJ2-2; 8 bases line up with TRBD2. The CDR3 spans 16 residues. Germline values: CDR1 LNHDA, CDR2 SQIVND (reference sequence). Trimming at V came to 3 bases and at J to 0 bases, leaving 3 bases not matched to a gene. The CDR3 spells CASSMIAGSNTGELFF. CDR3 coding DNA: TGTGCCAGTAGTATGATAGCGGGGTCGAACACCGGGGAGCTGTTTTTT.

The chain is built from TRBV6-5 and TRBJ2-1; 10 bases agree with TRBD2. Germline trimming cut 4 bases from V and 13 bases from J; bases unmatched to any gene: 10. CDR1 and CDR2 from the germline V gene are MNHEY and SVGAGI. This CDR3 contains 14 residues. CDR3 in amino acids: CASSFLAGAFPQFF. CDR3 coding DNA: TGTGCCAGCAGTTTCCTAGCGGGAGCCTTTCCTCAGTTCTTC.

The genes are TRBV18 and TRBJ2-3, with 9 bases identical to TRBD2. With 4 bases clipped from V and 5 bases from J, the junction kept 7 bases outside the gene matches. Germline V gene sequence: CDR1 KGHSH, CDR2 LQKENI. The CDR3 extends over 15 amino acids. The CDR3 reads CASSQVAGERDTQYF. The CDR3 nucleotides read TGTGCCAGCTCACAGGTAGCGGGGGAAAGAGATACGCAGTATTTT.

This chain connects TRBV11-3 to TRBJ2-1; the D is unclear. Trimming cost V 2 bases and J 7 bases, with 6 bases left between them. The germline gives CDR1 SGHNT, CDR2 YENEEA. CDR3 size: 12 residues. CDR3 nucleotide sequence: TGTGCCAGCAGCTTATCTAGGAATGAGCAGTTCTTC. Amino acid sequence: CASSLSRNEQFF.

CDR3 coding DNA: TGTGCCAGCAGATTCGGGGACAGGGGGGCTGGGAAAGCTTTCTTT. Its translation is CASRFGDRGAGKAFF. The chain is built from TRBV27 and TRBJ1-1; 11 bases map to TRBD1. The CDR3 runs to 15 residues. V gave up 6 bases and J gave up 9 bases; unmatched junction bases: 12. The V gene's germline CDR1 is MNHEY and CDR2 SMNVEV (reference sequence).

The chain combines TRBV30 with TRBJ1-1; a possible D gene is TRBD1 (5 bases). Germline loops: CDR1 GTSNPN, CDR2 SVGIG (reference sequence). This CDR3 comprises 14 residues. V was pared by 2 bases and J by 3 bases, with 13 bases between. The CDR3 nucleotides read TGTGCCTGGAGTCCACCTGACAGCCACACTGAAGCTTTCTTT. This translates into CAWSPPDSHTEAFF.

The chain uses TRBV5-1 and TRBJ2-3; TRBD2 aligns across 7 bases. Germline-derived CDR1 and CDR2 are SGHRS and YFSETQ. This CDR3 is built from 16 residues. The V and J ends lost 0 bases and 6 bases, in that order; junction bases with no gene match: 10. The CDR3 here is CASSLAGGLVKDTQYF. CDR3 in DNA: TGCGCCAGCAGCTTGGCTGGAGGACTAGTTAAGGATACGCAGTATTTT.

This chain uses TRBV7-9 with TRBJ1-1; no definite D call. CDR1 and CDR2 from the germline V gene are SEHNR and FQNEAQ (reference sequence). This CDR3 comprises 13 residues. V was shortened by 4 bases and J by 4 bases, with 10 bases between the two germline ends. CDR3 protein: CASSSGEGTEAFF. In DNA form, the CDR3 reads TGTGCCAGCAGCTCCGGGGAGGGCACTGAAGCTTTCTTT.

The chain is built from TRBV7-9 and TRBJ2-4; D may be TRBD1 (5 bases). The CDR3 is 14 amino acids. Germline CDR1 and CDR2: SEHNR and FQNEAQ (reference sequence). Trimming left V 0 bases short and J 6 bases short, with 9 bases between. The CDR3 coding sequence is TGTGCCAGCAGCTTAGCGGGCCAGGGAAACATTCAGTACTTC. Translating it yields CASSLAGQGNIQYF.

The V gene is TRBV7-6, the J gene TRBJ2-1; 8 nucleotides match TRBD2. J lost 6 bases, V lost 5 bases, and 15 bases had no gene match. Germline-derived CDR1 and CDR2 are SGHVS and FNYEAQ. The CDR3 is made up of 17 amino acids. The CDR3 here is CASSRERGGRKFNEQFF. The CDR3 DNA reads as TGTGCCAGCAGCAGAGAACGGGGCGGGAGGAAATTCAATGAGCAGTTCTTC.

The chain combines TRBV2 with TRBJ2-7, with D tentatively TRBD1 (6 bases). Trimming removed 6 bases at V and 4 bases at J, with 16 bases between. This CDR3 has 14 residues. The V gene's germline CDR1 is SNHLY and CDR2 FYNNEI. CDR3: CASSQQGMEYEQYF. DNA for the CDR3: TGTGCCAGCAGCCAACAGGGAATGGAGTACGAGCAGTACTTC.

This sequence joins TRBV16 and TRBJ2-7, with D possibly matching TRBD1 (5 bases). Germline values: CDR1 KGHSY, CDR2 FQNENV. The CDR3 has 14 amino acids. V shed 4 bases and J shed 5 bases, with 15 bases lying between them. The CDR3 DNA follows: TGTGCCAGCAGCCCAACCAATTCAGGGCACGAGCAGTACTTC. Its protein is CASSPTNSGHEQYF.

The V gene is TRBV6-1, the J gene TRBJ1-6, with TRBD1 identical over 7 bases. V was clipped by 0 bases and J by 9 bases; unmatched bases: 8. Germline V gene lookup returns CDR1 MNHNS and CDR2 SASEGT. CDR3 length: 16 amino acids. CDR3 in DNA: TGTGCCAGCAGTGAAGCGGAGGGGGCTGGTGGTTCACCCCTCCACTTT. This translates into CASSEAEGAGGSPLHF.

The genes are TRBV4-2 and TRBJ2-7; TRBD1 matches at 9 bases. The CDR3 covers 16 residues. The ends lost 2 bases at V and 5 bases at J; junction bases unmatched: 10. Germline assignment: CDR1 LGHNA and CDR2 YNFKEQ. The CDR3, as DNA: TGTGCCAGCAGCCAAACCGGGACAGGGTCGGTGGACGAGCAGTACTTC. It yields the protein CASSQTGTGSVDEQYF.

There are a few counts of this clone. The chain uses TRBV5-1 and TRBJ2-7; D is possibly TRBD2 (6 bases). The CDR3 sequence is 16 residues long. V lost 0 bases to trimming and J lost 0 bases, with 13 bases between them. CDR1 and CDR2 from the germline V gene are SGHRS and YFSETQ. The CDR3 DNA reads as TGCGCCAGCAGCTTGGATGGAGGGACGATCTCCTACGAGCAGTACTTC. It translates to CASSLDGGTISYEQYF.

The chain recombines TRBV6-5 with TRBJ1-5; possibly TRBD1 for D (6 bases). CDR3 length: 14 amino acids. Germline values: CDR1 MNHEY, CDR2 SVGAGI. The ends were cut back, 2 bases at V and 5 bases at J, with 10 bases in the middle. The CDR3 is CASSYGGADQPQHF. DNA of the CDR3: TGTGCCAGCAGTTACGGGGGGGCAGATCAGCCCCAGCATTTT.

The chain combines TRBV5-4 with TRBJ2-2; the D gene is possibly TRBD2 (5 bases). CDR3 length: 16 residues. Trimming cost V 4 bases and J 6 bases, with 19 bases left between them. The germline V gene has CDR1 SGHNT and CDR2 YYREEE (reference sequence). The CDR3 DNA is TGTGCCAGCAGCGCAACCGAAGGGAGTCGGTCCGGGGAGCTGTTTTTT. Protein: CASSATEGSRSGELFF.